Listed below are T cell receptor beta chains from one sample, sequenced in a study of vaccination and CD4 T cells after COVID-19. Which antigens these TCRs recognize remains unknown. From the PCR reads, TCRdb called clonotypes with MiXCR, one entry per CDR3 protein. Of some 14,000 distinct CDR3 sequences in the sample, around 40% were seen once. Specimen: CD4+ T cells from blood, cultured in vitro, collected after SARS-CoV-2 vaccination. These receptors came from a human donor who had recovered from COVID-19. CDR3s include the opening cysteine and the closing phenylalanine or tryptophan. D genes are given only for firm matches. For some rows the clone size is stated as once, few or many, or as a class when expanded; others skip it.

-	-	TRBV6-1	TRBJ1-2	TGTGCCAGCAGAGAGAGAGAGAGTGGCTACACCTTC	CASRERESGYTF
TRBD1	-	TRBV6-1	TRBJ1-3	TGTGCCAGCAGACGGGACAGCTCTGGAAACACCATATATTTT	CASRRDSSGNTIYF
TRBD2	-	TRBV7-2	TRBJ2-4	TGTGCCAGCAGCTTTGTAGCGGGAGTGGCCAAAAACATTCAGTACTTC	CASSFVAGVAKNIQYF
TRBD2	-	TRBV5-6	TRBJ2-3	TGTGCCAGCAGCTTGGGTGGTAGCGGCGGGAGAGCATACACAGATACGCAGTATTTT	CASSLGGSGGRAYTDTQYF
-	-	TRBV18	TRBJ1-1	TGTGCCAGCTCACCTCTCAGAAGCGGAAACACTGAAGCTTTCTTT	CASSPLRSGNTEAFF
-	-	TRBV7-9	TRBJ2-3	TGTGCCAGCAGCGCGACGGGACGGTACACAGATACGCAGTATTTT	CASSATGRYTDTQYF
-	-	TRBV18	TRBJ2-3	TGTGCCAGCTCACCATCGGCAGTCCCAGATACGCAGTATTTT	CASSPSAVPDTQYF
TRBD2	-	TRBV28	TRBJ2-7	TGTGCCAGCAGTCCCCGGGGGGGTGACTACGAGCAGTACTTC	CASSPRGGDYEQYF
TRBD2	-	TRBV20-1	TRBJ2-1	TGCAGTGCTAGACTCGGGAGGACGGGATACAATGAGCAGTTCTTC	CSARLGRTGYNEQFF
TRBD1	-	TRBV5-4	TRBJ1-4	TGTGCCAGCAGCTTATGGACAGGCGGAAGTGAAAAACTGTTTTTT	CASSLWTGGSEKLFF
TRBD1	once	TRBV9	TRBJ1-1	TGTGCCAGCAGCGGACAGGGTCACACTGAAGCTTTCTTT	CASSGQGHTEAFF
TRBD2	-	TRBV25-1	TRBJ2-3	TGTGCCAGCAGTGCCACTAGCGGGGAAGCAGATACGCAGTATTTT	CASSATSGEADTQYF
TRBD2	few	TRBV20-1	TRBJ2-1	TGCAGTGCCGAAGGACTAGTTAGGTCCTACAATGAGCAGTTCTTC	CSAEGLVRSYNEQFF
TRBD1	-	TRBV27	TRBJ1-6	TGTGCCTGCAGTTTAGTGGGACAGACGTTTGGATCACCCCTCCACTTT	CACSLVGQTFGSPLHF
TRBD1	-	TRBV10-3	TRBJ2-7	TGTGCCATCAGTGAGGGCTCCGACAGGGCCGAGCAGTACTTC	CAISEGSDRAEQYF
-	once	TRBV12-3/TRBV12-4	TRBJ2-5	TGTGCCAGCAGTTTAGACACTAACGCCCAAGAGACCCAGTACTTC	CASSLDTNAQETQYF
-	few	TRBV21-1	TRBJ2-5	TGTGCCAGCAGCAAAGCCCCACTAGCGGGAGCCCCAGAGACCCAGTACTTC	CASSKAPLAGAPETQYF
TRBD2	-	TRBV19	TRBJ2-5	TGTGCCAGCTGCAGCGGGAGGAACGGGGCACAAGAGACCCAGTACTTC	CASCSGRNGAQETQYF
TRBD2	-	TRBV7-9	TRBJ2-2	TGTGCCAGCAATTCCGGGACTAGCCAAGTAGGGACCGGGGAGCTGTTTTTT	CASNSGTSQVGTGELFF
TRBD2	-	TRBV6-2/TRBV6-3	TRBJ2-7	TGTGCCAGCAGCCCTAGCGGGACCTACGAGCAGTACTTC	CASSPSGTYEQYF
TRBD2	medium-sized	TRBV7-3	TRBJ2-1	TGTGCCAGCAGCTTAGGACTAGCGGACAATGAGCAGTTCTTC	CASSLGLADNEQFF
TRBD2	-	TRBV6-1	TRBJ2-1	TGTGCCAGCAGAGAGGGACTAGACTACAATGAGCAGTTCTTC	CASREGLDYNEQFF
TRBD1	-	TRBV7-9	TRBJ2-5	TGTGCCAGCAGAAGGGACAGTAGGACCCAGTACTTC	CASRRDSRTQYF
-	-	TRBV30	TRBJ1-1	TGTGCCTGGAGTGTAAGCCTTGAAGCTTTCTTT	CAWSVSLEAFF
-	-	TRBV19	TRBJ1-5	TGTGCCAGTAGTATCTCAAGTAGCAATCAGCCCCAGCATTTT	CASSISSSNQPQHF
-	-	TRBV30	TRBJ2-7	TGTGCCTGGAGTGACGGACAGCCCAGCCCCGAGCAGTACTTC	CAWSDGQPSPEQYF
-	-	TRBV10-3	TRBJ2-1	TGTGCCATCAGTGAGCGGGAGTCCTACAATGAGCAGTTCTTC	CAISERESYNEQFF
TRBD2	-	TRBV7-9	TRBJ2-5	TGTGCCAGCAGCCCTCGGACTAGCGGAGTAGAGACCCAGTACTTC	CASSPRTSGVETQYF
-	-	TRBV15	TRBJ2-7	TGTGCCACCAGCGGCAGGGAAAACTACGAGCAGTACTTC	CATSGRENYEQYF
-	-	TRBV2	TRBJ2-7	TGTGCCAGCAGTGTTCGGACTTCGGGTATGCACGAGCAGTACTTC	CASSVRTSGMHEQYF
-	-	TRBV6-5	TRBJ2-7	TGTGCCAGCAGTTACTCGAAAGGGTCATACGAGCAGTACTTC	CASSYSKGSYEQYF